What follows describes a single T cell receptor (beta chain). This clonotype was observed a few times. Its antigen target is currently unknown. Base-call qualities are not available, and no considerably larger clone is one nucleotide away. The data were obtained in a study of T cell repertoires in cytomegalovirus infection (dated by TCRdb to about 2019). Study-level background: Recently identified HLA-C-restricted CMV epitopes, whose presentation resists viral immunomodulation, were targeted by peptide stimulations together with well-studied HLA-B-restricted epitopes. The HLA type of each donor mattered for the analysis, because public TCR beta signatures pointed to carriage of CMV infection along with the matching HLA type.

The treatment or condition label, as the study defines it: in vitro stimulation with specific CMV peptide epitopes to enrich CMV-specific T cells. Sequencing took place on an Illumina HiSeq 1500. TCRdb redid the processing of the public reads, applying fastp at Q25 and MiXCR, and retained in-frame beta chains. Entries that share a CDR3 protein sequence are merged under the most common genes and DNA. The sample data list 450,000 to 600,000 distinct CDR3 sequences, and under 55% of these were observed just once. The ten largest make up around 45% of the sample. The investigation overall reported the following: In both this cohort and an independent roughly 350-donor cohort, the cumulative frequency of public TCR beta family members distinguished carriers of CMV infection plus the relevant HLA type. The ex vivo response was dominated by HLA-C-restricted CMV-specific TCR beta clonotypes, and the single most frequent clonotype in two of eight donors was supplied by these HLA-C-restricted clonotypes.

This TCR came from a human donor in good health (CMV status not recorded). Some clones in this sample may be carry-over from other donors' samples. Sample: cultured PBMCs, taken from culture after CMV antigen stimulation.

CDR3 loop: CASSPRDSANEKLFF. The DNA sequence is given as TGTGCCAGCAGCCCACGGGACAGTGCTAATGAAAAACTGTTTTTT. The V and J segments used are TRBV7-6 and TRBJ1-4; 7 central nucleotides agree with TRBD1. V ends up 5 bases short and J 3 bases short, with an unmatched junction base count of 6. The germline V gene specifies SGHVS as CDR1 and FNYEAQ as CDR2. The cysteine opens and the phenylalanine closes a CDR3 of 15 amino acids. Just CDR3 DNA is preserved here, 45 bases in frame from base 1.